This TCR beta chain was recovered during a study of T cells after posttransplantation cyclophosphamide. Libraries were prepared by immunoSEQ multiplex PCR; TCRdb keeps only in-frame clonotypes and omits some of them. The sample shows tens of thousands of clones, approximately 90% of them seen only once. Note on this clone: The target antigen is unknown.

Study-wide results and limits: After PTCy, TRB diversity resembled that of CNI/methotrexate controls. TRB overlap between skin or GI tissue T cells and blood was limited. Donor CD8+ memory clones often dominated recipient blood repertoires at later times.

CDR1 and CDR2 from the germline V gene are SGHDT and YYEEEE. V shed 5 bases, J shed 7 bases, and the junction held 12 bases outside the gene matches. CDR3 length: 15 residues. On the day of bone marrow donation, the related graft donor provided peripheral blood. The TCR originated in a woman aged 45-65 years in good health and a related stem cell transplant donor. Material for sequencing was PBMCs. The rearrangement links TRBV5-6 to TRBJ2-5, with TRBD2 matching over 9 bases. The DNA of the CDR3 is TGTGCCAGCAGTTCACCGGGACTAGCATCAAGGACCCAGTACTTC. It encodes CASSSPGLASRTQYF.